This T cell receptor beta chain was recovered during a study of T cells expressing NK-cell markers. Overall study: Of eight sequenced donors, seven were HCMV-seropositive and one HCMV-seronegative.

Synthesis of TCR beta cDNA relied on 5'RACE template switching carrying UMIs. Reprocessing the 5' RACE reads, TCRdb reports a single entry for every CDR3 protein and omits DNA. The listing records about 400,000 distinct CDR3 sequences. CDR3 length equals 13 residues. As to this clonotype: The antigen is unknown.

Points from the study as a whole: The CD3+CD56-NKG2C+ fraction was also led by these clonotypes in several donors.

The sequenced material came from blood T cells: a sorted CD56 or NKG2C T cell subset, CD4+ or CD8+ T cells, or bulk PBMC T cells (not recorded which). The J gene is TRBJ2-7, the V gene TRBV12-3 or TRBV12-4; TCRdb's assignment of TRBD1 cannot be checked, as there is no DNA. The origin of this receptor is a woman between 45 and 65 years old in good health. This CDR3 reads CASRLGGAGEQYF.